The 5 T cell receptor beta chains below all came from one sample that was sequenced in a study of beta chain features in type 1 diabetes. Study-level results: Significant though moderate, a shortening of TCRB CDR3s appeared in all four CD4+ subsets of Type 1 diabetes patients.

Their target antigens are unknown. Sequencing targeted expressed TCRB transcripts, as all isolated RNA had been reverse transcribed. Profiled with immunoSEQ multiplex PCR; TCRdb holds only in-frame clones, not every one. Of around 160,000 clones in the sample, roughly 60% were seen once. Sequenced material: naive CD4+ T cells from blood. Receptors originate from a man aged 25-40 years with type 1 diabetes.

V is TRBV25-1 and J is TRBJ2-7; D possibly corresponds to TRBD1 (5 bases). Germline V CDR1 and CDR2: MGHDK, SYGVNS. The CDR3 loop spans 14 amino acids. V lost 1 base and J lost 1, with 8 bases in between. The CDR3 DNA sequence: TGTGCCAGCAGTGAATTCACAGGTTCCTACGAGCAGTACTTC. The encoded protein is CASSEFTGSYEQYF.

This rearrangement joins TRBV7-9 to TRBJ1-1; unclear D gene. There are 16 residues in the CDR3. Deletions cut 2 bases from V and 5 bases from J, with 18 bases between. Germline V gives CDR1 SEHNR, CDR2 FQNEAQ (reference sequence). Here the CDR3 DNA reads TGTGCCAGCAGCTTAAGGTTTCGGGGTAGGAGAACTGAAGCTTTCTTT. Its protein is CASSLRFRGRRTEAFF.

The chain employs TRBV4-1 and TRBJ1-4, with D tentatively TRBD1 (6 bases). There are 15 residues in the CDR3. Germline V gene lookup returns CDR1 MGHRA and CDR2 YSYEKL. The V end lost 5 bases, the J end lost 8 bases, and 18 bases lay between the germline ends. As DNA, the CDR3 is TGCGCCAGCAGCACTCATCTCCAGGGGAGGGAAAAACTGTTTTTT. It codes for CASSTHLQGREKLFF.

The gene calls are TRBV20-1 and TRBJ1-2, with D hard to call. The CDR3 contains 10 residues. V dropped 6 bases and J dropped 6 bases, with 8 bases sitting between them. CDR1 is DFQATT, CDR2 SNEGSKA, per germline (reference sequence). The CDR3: CSATADGYTF. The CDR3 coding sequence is TGCAGTGCCACCGCAGATGGCTACACCTTC.

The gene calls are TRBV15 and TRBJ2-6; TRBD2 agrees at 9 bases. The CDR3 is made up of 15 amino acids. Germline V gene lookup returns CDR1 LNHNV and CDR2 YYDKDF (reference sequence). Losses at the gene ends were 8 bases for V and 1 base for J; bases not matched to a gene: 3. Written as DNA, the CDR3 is TGTGCCACCCGGCGGGGGGGATCTGGGGCCAACGTCCTGACTTTC. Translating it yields CATRRGGSGANVLTF.